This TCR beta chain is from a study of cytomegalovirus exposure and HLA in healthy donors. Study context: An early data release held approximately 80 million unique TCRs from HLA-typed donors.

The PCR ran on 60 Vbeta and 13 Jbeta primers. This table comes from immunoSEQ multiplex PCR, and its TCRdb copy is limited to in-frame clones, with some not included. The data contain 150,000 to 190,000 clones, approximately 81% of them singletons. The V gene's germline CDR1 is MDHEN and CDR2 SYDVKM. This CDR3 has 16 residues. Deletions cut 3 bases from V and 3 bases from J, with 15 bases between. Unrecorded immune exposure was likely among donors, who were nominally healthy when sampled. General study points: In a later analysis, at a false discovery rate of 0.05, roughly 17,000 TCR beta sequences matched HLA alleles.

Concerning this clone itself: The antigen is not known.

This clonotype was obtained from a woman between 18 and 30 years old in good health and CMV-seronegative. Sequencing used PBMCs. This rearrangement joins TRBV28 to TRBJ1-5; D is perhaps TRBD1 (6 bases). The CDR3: CASSLSRDINNQPQHF. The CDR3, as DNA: TGTGCCAGCAGTTTGAGTAGGGACATAAACAATCAGCCCCAGCATTTT.